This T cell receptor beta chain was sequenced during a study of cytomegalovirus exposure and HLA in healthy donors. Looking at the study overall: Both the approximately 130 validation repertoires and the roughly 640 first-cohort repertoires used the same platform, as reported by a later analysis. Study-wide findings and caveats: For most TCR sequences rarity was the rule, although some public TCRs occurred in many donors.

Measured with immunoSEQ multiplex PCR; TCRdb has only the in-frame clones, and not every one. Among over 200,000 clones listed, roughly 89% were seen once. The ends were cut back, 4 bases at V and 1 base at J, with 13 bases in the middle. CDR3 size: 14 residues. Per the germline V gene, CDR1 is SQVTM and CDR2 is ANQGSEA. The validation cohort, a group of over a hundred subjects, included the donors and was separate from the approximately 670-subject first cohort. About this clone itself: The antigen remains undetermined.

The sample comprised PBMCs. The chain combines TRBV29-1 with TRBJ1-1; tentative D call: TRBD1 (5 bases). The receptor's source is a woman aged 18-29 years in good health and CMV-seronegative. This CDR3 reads CSVVEAQGNTEAFF. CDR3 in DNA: TGCAGCGTTGTCGAAGCGCAGGGGAACACTGAAGCTTTCTTT.